The rows below give T cell receptor beta chains drawn from one sample of a study of cytomegalovirus exposure and HLA in healthy donors. Repertoires were generated with immunoSEQ multiplex PCR, while TCRdb's copy carries only in-frame clones and drops some. This sample has 55,000 to 75,000 clones, with about 92% found just once. The specimen was PBMCs. Receptor source: a man younger than 35 in good health and CMV-seropositive. Each CDR3 is given with its conserved first and last residue. The D gene is left open where the match is weak. Size values are once, few and many counts, or a class for expanded clones, and some rows have none.

cdr3_nt cdr3_aa d_call v_call clone_size j_call
TGTGCCAGTGGGGACAGGGGCGGATCGGGCACTGAAGCTTTCTTT CASGDRGGSGTEAFF TRBD1 TRBV19 - TRBJ1-1
TGTGCCAGCAGCTTCGACAGTGAAAAACTGTTTTTT CASSFDSEKLFF - TRBV7-9 - TRBJ1-4
TGTGCCAGCAGTGGGGGCGGTAGCAATCAGCCCCAGCATTTT CASSGGGSNQPQHF - TRBV6-1 - TRBJ1-5
TGCGCCAGCAGCTTGCGGGGCCAGGACAGGGCTATTAGTTGGGTTTCTTCTGAAGCTTTCTTT CASSLRGQDRAISWVSSEAFF TRBD1 TRBV5-1 - TRBJ1-1
TGTGCCAGCTCACCCACGTTGGAGGGATCTGGAAACACCATATATTTT CASSPTLEGSGNTIYF - TRBV18 - TRBJ1-3
TGTGCCAGCAGCGACTCCGCGGAGAGTCAGCCCCAGCATTTT CASSDSAESQPQHF - TRBV9 - TRBJ1-5
TGCGCCAGCAGGGCGGGAGGGCTATACAATGAGCAGTTCTTC CASRAGGLYNEQFF TRBD2 TRBV5-1 once TRBJ2-1
TGTGCCACCAGCAGAGAGGGAGGGGGGGGGTCAGATACGCAGTATTTT CATSREGGGGSDTQYF - TRBV15 - TRBJ2-3
TGCGCCAGCAGCCCGAATCTGGGAGAGAGCTCCTACGAGCAGTACTTC CASSPNLGESSYEQYF - TRBV5-1 - TRBJ2-7
TGTGCCAGCAGCACAAGACAGGTGGGGGACACTGAAGCTTTCTTT CASSTRQVGDTEAFF - TRBV5-4 - TRBJ1-1
TGCGCCAGCAGCTTACAGGGGGCAACTAATGAAAAACTGTTTTTT CASSLQGATNEKLFF TRBD1 TRBV5-1 - TRBJ1-4
TGTGCCAGCAGTGAAGCGCCGAGTCAGGGGTACGAGCAGTACTTC CASSEAPSQGYEQYF - TRBV6-1 - TRBJ2-7
TGTGCCACCTCGGACGGGAGGGGACAGAAGCCCTACAATGAGCAGTTCTTC CATSDGRGQKPYNEQFF - TRBV7-9 - TRBJ2-1
TGTGCCGGTTCGACTAGCGGAGCGAATGAGCAGTTCTTC CAGSTSGANEQFF TRBD2 TRBV30 - TRBJ2-1
TGTGCCAGCAGGGAGGGACAGGGTAAAGAAAACACCATATATTTT CASREGQGKENTIYF TRBD1 TRBV2 - TRBJ1-3
TGTGCCAGCAGCTCGGGACAGATTAATGAAAAACTGTTTTTT CASSSGQINEKLFF TRBD1 TRBV14 - TRBJ1-4
TGCAGTGCTAGAGGGGGGACAGGGTTC CSARGGTGF TRBD1 TRBV20-1 few TRBJ1-2
TGTGCCAGCAGCTTACCGGGACAAACTGCCCCACAAGAGACCCAGTACTTC CASSLPGQTAPQETQYF - TRBV7-9 - TRBJ2-5
TGTGCCAGCAGCCCCACCCCGGGACTCACCTACAATGAGCAGTTCTTC CASSPTPGLTYNEQFF - TRBV7-3 - TRBJ2-1
TGTGCCAGCAGCTTGGGACAGCCCTACGAGCAGTACTTC CASSLGQPYEQYF TRBD1 TRBV11-2 once TRBJ2-7
TGTGCCAGTAGTTTCTTGGGCAGGGGTTTTAGCACAGATACGCAGTATTTT CASSFLGRGFSTDTQYF - TRBV19 - TRBJ2-3
TGCGCCAGCAGTTCGGGGGGGGCGAAAGAGACCCAGTACTTC CASSSGGAKETQYF TRBD2 TRBV5-1 - TRBJ2-5
TGTGCCAGCAGTGAGACTAGCGGAGATAGCACAGATACGCAGTATTTT CASSETSGDSTDTQYF TRBD2 TRBV6-4 - TRBJ2-3
TGTGCCAGCAGTGACGTTCCTGGCTTTAAGCCCCAGCATTTT CASSDVPGFKPQHF - TRBV2 - TRBJ1-5
TGTGCCAGTAGGTCTAGCGGCCGGTCTGAGACCCAGTACTTC CASRSSGRSETQYF TRBD2 TRBV19 - TRBJ2-5
TGTGCCAGCAGCTTAGATCCCGGACTAGCGGGAGTGACGCAGTATTTT CASSLDPGLAGVTQYF TRBD2 TRBV11-3 - TRBJ2-3
TGTGCCAGCGGACTAGCGGGTTTCCAAGAGACCCAGTACTTC CASGLAGFQETQYF TRBD2 TRBV27 - TRBJ2-5
TGTGCCAGTATCAAGTCCTGGGACAACGGCTATGGCTACACCTTC CASIKSWDNGYGYTF - TRBV19 - TRBJ1-2
TGTGCCAGCAGTTACTCGCCAGTTAATGAAAAACTGTTTTTT CASSYSPVNEKLFF - TRBV6-5 - TRBJ1-4
TGCGCCAGCAGCCGAAACCGGGACAGGGGCGATGGCTACACCTTC CASSRNRDRGDGYTF TRBD1 TRBV4-1 once TRBJ1-2
TGTGCCAGCAGTTTAGCGGGGGGCGGGGAGACCCAGTACTTC CASSLAGGGETQYF TRBD2 TRBV27 - TRBJ2-5
TGTGCCAGCAGCTTCGGGACTATTGGCTACGAGCAGTACTTC CASSFGTIGYEQYF TRBD2 TRBV7-8 - TRBJ2-7
TGTGCCAGCAGTTACTCCGGGACAGACTATGGCTACACCTTC CASSYSGTDYGYTF TRBD1 TRBV6-5 - TRBJ1-2
TGTGCCAGTACCATCGGACTAGGCCCCACAGATACGCAGTATTTT CASTIGLGPTDTQYF TRBD2 TRBV19 - TRBJ2-3
TGTGCCAGCAGCGCCCAGGACAGGCTGGGGGATACGCAGTATTTT CASSAQDRLGDTQYF TRBD1 TRBV9 - TRBJ2-3
TGTGCCGGGCTCCGTCTCCCTGGGGCCAACGTCCTGACTTTC CAGLRLPGANVLTF - TRBV30 - TRBJ2-6
TGCGCCAGCAGCACGGGACAGGGTCGTAACACTGAAGCTTTCTTT CASSTGQGRNTEAFF TRBD1 TRBV5-1 - TRBJ1-1
TGTGCCAGCACCTCTAGCGGGAGCGGTCTCGAGCAGTACTTC CASTSSGSGLEQYF TRBD2 TRBV27 - TRBJ2-7
TGTGCCAGCACCTCCGGACAGGGGAACTATGGCTACACCTTC CASTSGQGNYGYTF TRBD1 TRBV7-9 - TRBJ1-2
TGTGCCAGCAGTGAGCCGGGACAGGGATATCTCGGGGATACGCAGTATTTT CASSEPGQGYLGDTQYF TRBD1 TRBV6-1 - TRBJ2-3
TGCGCCAGCAGTGATCGGGGGAGCTCCTACAATGAGCAGTTCTTC CASSDRGSSYNEQFF - TRBV10-1 - TRBJ2-1
TGTGCCACCAGCAGGGGACAGGGGCAAAACATTCAGTACTTC CATSRGQGQNIQYF TRBD1 TRBV15 - TRBJ2-4
TGTGCCAGCAGTTACTCGCAGGGGACCTACGAGCAGTACTTC CASSYSQGTYEQYF - TRBV6-5 - TRBJ2-7
TGTGCCAGCACCCCCCCAGGCAGGGGCTATGGCTACACCTTC CASTPPGRGYGYTF - TRBV28 - TRBJ1-2
TGTGCCAGCAGTATTGGAGGGGGCGCTCACACTGAAGCTTTCTTT CASSIGGGAHTEAFF TRBD1 TRBV6-1 - TRBJ1-1
TGTGCCAGCAGCGAGACAGGGGGCGGTGAAAAACTGTTTTTT CASSETGGGEKLFF TRBD1 TRBV9 - TRBJ1-4
TGTGCCAGCTCCCCCCGGGGGACGGCGGGCACCGGGGAGCTGTTTTTT CASSPRGTAGTGELFF - TRBV18 once TRBJ2-2
TGTGCCAGCAGCCGCCTACGGGGGACAGATACGCAGTATTTT CASSRLRGTDTQYF - TRBV14 - TRBJ2-3
TGTGCCAGTAGTTCCCCGTACAGGGCCTTGGAAAACACCATATATTTT CASSSPYRALENTIYF - TRBV19 - TRBJ1-3
TGTGCCTGGAGTCGGGGGGGCGGGACGAACACCGGGGAGCTGTTTTTT CAWSRGGGTNTGELFF TRBD2 TRBV30 - TRBJ2-2
TGTGCCAGCAGCCAAGGATCGCGGAGGCCTAGACTGTTTTTT CASSQGSRRPRLFF - TRBV14 - TRBJ1-4
TGCAGCGCCGCGAAGAACGGCGGGGGGCCGGATGAGCAGTTCTTC CSAAKNGGGPDEQFF TRBD2 TRBV29-1 - TRBJ2-1
TGTGCTAGTACCGGGGGGATCCCTGGAGAGCAGTACTTC CASTGGIPGEQYF TRBD2 TRBV19 - TRBJ2-7
TGCGCCAGCAGCTTGGTCGGGACAGTATCCTACGAGCAGTACTTC CASSLVGTVSYEQYF TRBD1 TRBV5-1 - TRBJ2-7
TGTGCCAGCAGCTTCCCGGGGAGCCGGAGTTCTGGGGCCAACGTCCTGACTTTC CASSFPGSRSSGANVLTF - TRBV5-6 - TRBJ2-6
TGTGCCAGCAGCCTGACAGGGCCCTATGGCTACACCTTC CASSLTGPYGYTF TRBD1 TRBV28 once TRBJ1-2
TGCAGCGTTCGACAGGGAGTTGGTCAGCCCCAGCATTTT CSVRQGVGQPQHF TRBD1 TRBV29-1 - TRBJ1-5